This TCR beta chain was sequenced in a study of T cells after posttransplantation cyclophosphamide. Study-level findings and limits: After PTCy, TRB diversity resembled that of CNI/methotrexate controls. Skin or GI-infiltrating T cells shared few TRB sequences with blood. Later post-transplant blood repertoires were often dominated by donor CD8+ memory clones.

Concerning this clone: Its antigen is not identified.

Per germline, CDR1 SGHNT and CDR2 YYREEE (reference sequence). The CDR3 is 18 amino acids. J was trimmed by 0 bases and V by 4 bases; bases with no gene match: 10. TCRdb keeps only in-frame clones here, not all; method: immunoSEQ multiplex PCR. Found here are approximately 3,000 clones, around 81% of them singletons; the top ten hold 20% to 25%. The receptor was derived from a woman in her fifties or sixties in good health, CMV-negative, and a related stem cell transplant donor. V usage is TRBV5-4 and J usage is TRBJ2-1, with 10 positions matching TRBD2. Sequencing was performed on CD8+ T cells sorted from bone marrow. Here the CDR3 reads CASSPGLAESSSYNEQFF. The CDR3 bases are TGTGCCAGCAGCCCAGGACTAGCGGAATCGAGCTCCTACAATGAGCAGTTCTTC.